Listed below are T cell receptor beta chains from one sample, sequenced in a study of blood T cells in healthy people across ages. MiXCR was run by TCRdb on the 5' RACE reads, yielding one entry per CDR3 protein. Here the sample spans 1.5 million to 2 million distinct CDR3 sequences, about 50% being singletons. Sequencing input: blood. The receptor set was obtained from a woman between 40 and 50 years old in good health. CDR3s include the opening cysteine and the closing phenylalanine or tryptophan. The D gene is left open where the match is weak. Expanded clones get a size class; other rows say once, few or many, or leave the size out.

abundance: .
d_gene: .
j_gene: TRBJ1-5
v_gene: TRBV7-2
CDR3aa: CASSFDRDQPQHF
CDR3nt: TGTGCCAGCAGCTTCGATAGGGATCAGCCCCAGCATTTT

abundance: few
d_gene: TRBD1
j_gene: TRBJ2-7
v_gene: TRBV3-1
CDR3aa: CASSQITGGSEQYF
CDR3nt: TGTGCCAGCAGCCAAATCACAGGGGGGAGCGAGCAGTACTTC

abundance: few
d_gene: .
j_gene: TRBJ2-5
v_gene: TRBV7-9
CDR3aa: CASSLASGQGEETQYF
CDR3nt: TGTGCCAGCAGCTTAGCGTCCGGTCAGGGAGAAGAGACCCAGTACTTC

abundance: .
d_gene: .
j_gene: TRBJ1-5
v_gene: TRBV10-3
CDR3aa: CAISEGYRGNQPQHF
CDR3nt: TGTGCCATCAGTGAGGGGTACCGAGGGAATCAGCCCCAGCATTTT

abundance: .
d_gene: .
j_gene: TRBJ2-7
v_gene: TRBV28
CDR3aa: CASSPSGGHSTEQYF
CDR3nt: TGTGCCAGCAGTCCCTCGGGCGGCCACTCAACCGAGCAGTACTTC

abundance: .
d_gene: TRBD1
j_gene: TRBJ1-1
v_gene: TRBV29-1
CDR3aa: CSVGDGQGNTEAFF
CDR3nt: TGCAGCGTTGGGGACGGACAGGGGAACACTGAAGCTTTCTTT

abundance: .
d_gene: TRBD1
j_gene: TRBJ2-2
v_gene: TRBV3-1
CDR3aa: CASSQVTGGHTGELFF
CDR3nt: TGTGCCAGCAGCCAAGTGACAGGGGGTCATACCGGGGAGCTGTTTTTT

abundance: few
d_gene: .
j_gene: TRBJ1-1
v_gene: TRBV29-1
CDR3aa: CSVESRQAVNTEAFF
CDR3nt: TGCAGCGTTGAATCGAGACAGGCCGTGAACACTGAAGCTTTCTTT

abundance: .
d_gene: .
j_gene: TRBJ2-4
v_gene: TRBV20-1
CDR3aa: CSAPGVAKNIQYF
CDR3nt: TGCAGTGCTCCAGGGGTAGCCAAAAACATTCAGTACTTC

abundance: .
d_gene: .
j_gene: TRBJ2-6
v_gene: TRBV4-3
CDR3aa: CASSQDPGGSDGANVLTF
CDR3nt: TGCGCCAGCAGCCAAGATCCGGGGGGCTCAGATGGGGCCAACGTCCTGACTTTC

abundance: many
d_gene: .
j_gene: TRBJ2-5
v_gene: TRBV5-1
CDR3aa: CASSFREGETQYF
CDR3nt: TGCGCCAGCAGCTTCAGGGAAGGAGAGACCCAGTACTTC

abundance: .
d_gene: TRBD1
j_gene: TRBJ1-2
v_gene: TRBV7-9
CDR3aa: CASSSRDRDPNYGYTF
CDR3nt: TGTGCCAGCAGCTCCCGGGACAGGGACCCCAACTATGGCTACACCTTC

abundance: .
d_gene: TRBD2
j_gene: TRBJ2-1
v_gene: TRBV4-3
CDR3aa: CASSQDSGGVHEQFF
CDR3nt: TGCGCCAGCAGCCAAGATAGCGGGGGGGTGCATGAGCAGTTCTTC

abundance: few
d_gene: TRBD1
j_gene: TRBJ2-1
v_gene: TRBV20-1
CDR3aa: CSAARTLNTGDEQFF
CDR3nt: TGCAGTGCTGCCCGAACACTGAACACAGGGGATGAGCAGTTCTTC

abundance: .
d_gene: TRBD2
j_gene: TRBJ2-5
v_gene: TRBV29-1
CDR3aa: CSVESIAGGPTETQYF
CDR3nt: TGCAGCGTTGAAAGTATAGCGGGGGGGCCGACGGAGACCCAGTACTTC

abundance: few
d_gene: .
j_gene: TRBJ2-3
v_gene: TRBV7-2
CDR3aa: CASSLAETFFPSTDTQYF
CDR3nt: TGTGCCAGCAGCTTAGCGGAGACTTTCTTCCCTAGCACAGATACGCAGTATTTT

abundance: .
d_gene: TRBD2
j_gene: TRBJ2-3
v_gene: TRBV7-2
CDR3aa: CASSWGLAGGITDTQYF
CDR3nt: TGTGCCAGCAGCTGGGGACTAGCGGGGGGGATCACAGATACGCAGTATTTT

abundance: .
d_gene: .
j_gene: TRBJ1-6
v_gene: TRBV6-1
CDR3aa: CASSEVSNSPLHF
CDR3nt: TGTGCCAGCAGTGAAGTCAGTAATTCACCCCTCCACTTT

abundance: .
d_gene: .
j_gene: TRBJ2-1
v_gene: TRBV20-1
CDR3aa: CSLSPQGIEQFF
CDR3nt: TGCAGTCTCAGTCCCCAGGGCATTGAGCAGTTCTTC

abundance: .
d_gene: .
j_gene: TRBJ1-5
v_gene: TRBV20-1
CDR3aa: CSASDSHSNQPQHF
CDR3nt: TGCAGTGCCTCGGACAGCCATAGCAATCAGCCCCAGCATTTT

abundance: few
d_gene: .
j_gene: TRBJ2-3
v_gene: TRBV29-1
CDR3aa: CSVEDPLTDTQYF
CDR3nt: TGCAGCGTTGAAGATCCCCTAACAGATACGCAGTATTTT

abundance: .
d_gene: .
j_gene: TRBJ2-1
v_gene: TRBV14
CDR3aa: CASNREAYNEQFF
CDR3nt: TGTGCCAGCAACAGGGAGGCCTACAATGAGCAGTTCTTC

abundance: few
d_gene: TRBD1
j_gene: TRBJ1-4
v_gene: TRBV7-9
CDR3aa: CASSPPPDRERSRNEKLFF
CDR3nt: TGTGCCAGCAGCCCACCCCCCGACAGGGAACGAAGCAGAAATGAAAAACTGTTTTTT

abundance: .
d_gene: TRBD1
j_gene: TRBJ1-2
v_gene: TRBV6-2/TRBV6-3
CDR3aa: CASSPTGTSYGYTF
CDR3nt: TGTGCCAGCAGTCCGACAGGGACATCCTATGGCTACACCTTC

abundance: .
d_gene: .
j_gene: TRBJ2-1
v_gene: TRBV5-1
CDR3aa: CASMPVGGAFYEQFF
CDR3nt: TGCGCCAGCATGCCGGTGGGGGGGGCCTTCTATGAGCAGTTCTTC

abundance: .
d_gene: TRBD2
j_gene: TRBJ2-3
v_gene: TRBV6-5
CDR3aa: CAASGGAWDTQYF
CDR3nt: TGTGCCGCTAGCGGGGGGGCGTGGGATACGCAGTATTTT

abundance: .
d_gene: TRBD2
j_gene: TRBJ2-3
v_gene: TRBV7-3
CDR3aa: CASTPTGGPTDTQYF
CDR3nt: TGTGCCAGCACTCCAACGGGGGGTCCCACAGATACGCAGTATTTT

abundance: .
d_gene: .
j_gene: TRBJ2-3
v_gene: TRBV12-3/TRBV12-4
CDR3aa: CASSLMVADFSTDTQYF
CDR3nt: TGTGCCAGCAGTTTAATGGTGGCAGACTTTAGCACAGATACGCAGTATTTT

abundance: few
d_gene: .
j_gene: TRBJ2-5
v_gene: TRBV28
CDR3aa: CASSFVPQMETQYF
CDR3nt: TGTGCCAGCAGTTTCGTCCCCCAGATGGAGACCCAGTACTTC

abundance: .
d_gene: .
j_gene: TRBJ2-1
v_gene: TRBV9
CDR3aa: CASSVGATAANSEQFF
CDR3nt: TGTGCCAGCAGCGTAGGGGCCACCGCCGCCAATTCAGAGCAGTTCTTC

abundance: .
d_gene: .
j_gene: TRBJ2-1
v_gene: TRBV12-3/TRBV12-4
CDR3aa: CASSRTRGNEQFF
CDR3nt: TGTGCCAGCAGCCGGACTAGGGGGAATGAGCAGTTCTTC

abundance: .
d_gene: .
j_gene: TRBJ1-2
v_gene: TRBV6-5
CDR3aa: CASSLSLRYGYTF
CDR3nt: TGTGCCAGCAGTTTGAGTCTTCGGTATGGCTACACCTTC

abundance: few
d_gene: .
j_gene: TRBJ2-5
v_gene: TRBV15
CDR3aa: CATSRVRVAETQYF
CDR3nt: TGTGCCACCAGCAGAGTCAGGGTCGCGGAGACCCAGTACTTC

abundance: .
d_gene: TRBD2
j_gene: TRBJ2-7
v_gene: TRBV6-1
CDR3aa: CASKASGVSYEQYF
CDR3nt: TGTGCCAGCAAAGCTAGCGGGGTGTCGTACGAGCAGTACTTC

abundance: .
d_gene: .
j_gene: TRBJ1-6
v_gene: TRBV6-5
CDR3aa: CASSYSPGRYNSPLHF
CDR3nt: TGTGCCAGCAGTTACTCCCCAGGACGCTATAATTCACCCCTCCACTTT

abundance: few
d_gene: TRBD1
j_gene: TRBJ2-7
v_gene: TRBV6-2/TRBV6-3
CDR3aa: CASSYSRTPAAGTGEKEQYF
CDR3nt: TGTGCCAGCAGTTACTCGAGGACACCCGCCGCCGGGACAGGGGAAAAAGAGCAGTACTTC

abundance: .
d_gene: .
j_gene: TRBJ2-5
v_gene: TRBV28
CDR3aa: CASRQLLASQETQYF
CDR3nt: TGTGCCAGCAGACAACTCTTGGCCTCCCAAGAGACCCAGTACTTC

abundance: .
d_gene: .
j_gene: TRBJ2-6
v_gene: TRBV19
CDR3aa: CASSQSGGAPTGANVLTF
CDR3nt: TGTGCCAGTAGTCAATCTGGGGGGGCCCCCACTGGGGCCAACGTCCTGACTTTC

abundance: .
d_gene: TRBD1
j_gene: TRBJ1-2
v_gene: TRBV7-9
CDR3aa: CASSVGQGTNYGYTF
CDR3nt: TGTGCCAGCAGCGTGGGACAGGGGACTAACTATGGCTACACCTTC

abundance: .
d_gene: .
j_gene: TRBJ2-7
v_gene: TRBV3-1
CDR3aa: CASSQDEGRYEQYF
CDR3nt: TGTGCCAGCAGCCAAGACGAGGGTAGGTACGAGCAGTACTTC

abundance: .
d_gene: .
j_gene: TRBJ2-5
v_gene: TRBV29-1
CDR3aa: CSVDEGPETQYF
CDR3nt: TGCAGCGTTGACGAGGGGCCTGAGACCCAGTACTTC

abundance: many
d_gene: .
j_gene: TRBJ2-6
v_gene: TRBV5-1
CDR3aa: CASSLGPPSGANVLTF
CDR3nt: TGTGCCAGCAGTCTCGGACCACCATCTGGGGCCAACGTCCTGACTTTC

abundance: few
d_gene: .
j_gene: TRBJ1-2
v_gene: TRBV4-3
CDR3aa: CASSQVGFYGYTF
CDR3nt: TGCGCCAGCAGCCAAGTTGGATTCTATGGCTACACCTTC

abundance: .
d_gene: TRBD1
j_gene: TRBJ1-2
v_gene: TRBV7-9
CDR3aa: CASSLKGGVPNYGYTF
CDR3nt: TGTGCCAGCAGCTTAAAAGGGGGCGTCCCCAACTATGGCTACACCTTC

abundance: .
d_gene: TRBD2
j_gene: TRBJ2-1
v_gene: TRBV19
CDR3aa: CASSMLVSGATYNEQFF
CDR3nt: TGTGCCAGTAGTATGTTGGTTAGCGGGGCAACCTACAATGAGCAGTTCTTC

abundance: .
d_gene: TRBD1
j_gene: TRBJ1-5
v_gene: TRBV10-3
CDR3aa: CAISESSGQGEQPQHF
CDR3nt: TGTGCCATCAGTGAGTCATCAGGACAGGGAGAACAGCCCCAGCATTTT

abundance: .
d_gene: TRBD2
j_gene: TRBJ2-5
v_gene: TRBV20-1
CDR3aa: CSGASGGPDYNEQYF
CDR3nt: TGCAGTGGAGCTAGCGGGGGGCCAGACTACAATGAGCAGTACTTC

abundance: few
d_gene: TRBD2
j_gene: TRBJ2-1
v_gene: TRBV7-2
CDR3aa: CASSLDSGLQGNEQFF
CDR3nt: TGTGCCAGCAGCTTAGACTCGGGACTACAAGGAAATGAGCAGTTCTTC